This paragraph reports one T cell receptor beta chain. Its target is not known. This entry comes from a study of Ad26.COV2.S vaccination and SARS-CoV-2 variants. Overall study: Ad26.COV2.S arm of COV1001 included the donor.

Whole-study results and caveats: Relative to placebo recipients, vaccine recipients exhibited elevated spike-specific TCR breadth. Breadth, reportedly substantial, characterized the spike-specific CD8+ and CD4+ T cell responses after vaccination.

The sample's treatment: 19 received Ad26.COV2.S at low or high dose, single or two shots; 5 received placebo; per-sample allocation not given. After the first vaccine or placebo injection, samples were drawn on day 63. The shot given was an Ad26 vector that makes Wuhan-strain SARS-CoV-2 spike. Profiling relied on immunoSEQ multiplex PCR, and the TCRdb table lists in-frame clones only, not all of them. The data hold around 400,000 clones, with approximately 92% observed a single time. The CDR3 is 11 residues long. The V end was cut by 2 bases, the J end by 6 bases, with 4 bases between. The germline CDR1 and CDR2 sequences are MNHNY and SVGAGI (reference sequence).

V and J are TRBV6-6 and TRBJ1-2; D ambiguous. The TCR originated in a person aged 18-65 years who received the Ad26.COV2.S COVID-19 vaccine or a placebo. Sequencing was performed on peripheral blood, taken in a trial of Ad26.COV2.S vaccine versus placebo. For the CDR3, the DNA is TGTGCCAGCAGTTACGGGAATGGCTACACCTTC. It is translated as CASSYGNGYTF.